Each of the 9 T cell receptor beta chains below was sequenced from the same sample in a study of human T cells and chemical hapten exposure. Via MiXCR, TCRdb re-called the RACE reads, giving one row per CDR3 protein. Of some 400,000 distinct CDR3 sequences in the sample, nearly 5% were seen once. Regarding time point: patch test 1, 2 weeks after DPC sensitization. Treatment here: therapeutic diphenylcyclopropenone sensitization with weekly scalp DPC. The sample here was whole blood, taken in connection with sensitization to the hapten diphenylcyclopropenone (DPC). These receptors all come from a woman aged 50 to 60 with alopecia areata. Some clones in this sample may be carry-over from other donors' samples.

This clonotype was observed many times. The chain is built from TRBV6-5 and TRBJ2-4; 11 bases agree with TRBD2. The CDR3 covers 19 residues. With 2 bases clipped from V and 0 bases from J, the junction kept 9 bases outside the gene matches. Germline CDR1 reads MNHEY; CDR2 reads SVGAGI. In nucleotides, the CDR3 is TGTGCCAGCAGTTACAGGGGGACTAGCGGAGATCTAGCCAAAAACATTCAGTACTTC. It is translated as CASSYRGTSGDLAKNIQYF.

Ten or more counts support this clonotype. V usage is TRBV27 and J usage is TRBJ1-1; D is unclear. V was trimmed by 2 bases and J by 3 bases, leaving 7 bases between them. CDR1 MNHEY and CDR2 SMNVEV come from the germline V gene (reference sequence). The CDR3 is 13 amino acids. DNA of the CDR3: TGTGCCAGCAGTTTACTCCCGGACACTGAAGCTTTCTTT. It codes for CASSLLPDTEAFF.

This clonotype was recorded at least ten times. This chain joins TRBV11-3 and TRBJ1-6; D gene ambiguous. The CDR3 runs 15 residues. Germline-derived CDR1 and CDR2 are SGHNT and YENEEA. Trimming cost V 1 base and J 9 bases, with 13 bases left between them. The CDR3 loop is CASSLVAGSASPLHF. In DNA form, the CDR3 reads TGTGCCAGCAGCTTAGTGGCGGGCTCCGCTTCACCCCTCCACTTT.

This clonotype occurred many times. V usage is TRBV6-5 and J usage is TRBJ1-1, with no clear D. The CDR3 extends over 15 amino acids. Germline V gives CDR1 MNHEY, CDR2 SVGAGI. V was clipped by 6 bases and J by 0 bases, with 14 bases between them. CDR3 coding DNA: TGTGCCAGCAGGGAACAGCCCATAATGAACACTGAAGCTTTCTTT. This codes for CASREQPIMNTEAFF.

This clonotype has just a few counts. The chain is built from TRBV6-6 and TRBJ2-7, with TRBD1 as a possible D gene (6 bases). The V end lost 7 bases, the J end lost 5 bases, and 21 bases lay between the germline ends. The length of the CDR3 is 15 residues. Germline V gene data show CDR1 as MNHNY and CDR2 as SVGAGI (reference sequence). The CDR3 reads CASTDWGTPTNEQYF. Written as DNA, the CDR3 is TGTGCCAGCACTGACTGGGGGACACCTACTAACGAGCAGTACTTC.

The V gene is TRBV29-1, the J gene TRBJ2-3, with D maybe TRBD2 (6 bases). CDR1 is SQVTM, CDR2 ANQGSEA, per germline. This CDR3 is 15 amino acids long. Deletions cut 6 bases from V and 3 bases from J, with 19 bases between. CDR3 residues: CSVGDGGSATDTQYF. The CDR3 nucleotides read TGCAGCGTCGGGGACGGGGGAAGCGCGACAGATACGCAGTATTTT.

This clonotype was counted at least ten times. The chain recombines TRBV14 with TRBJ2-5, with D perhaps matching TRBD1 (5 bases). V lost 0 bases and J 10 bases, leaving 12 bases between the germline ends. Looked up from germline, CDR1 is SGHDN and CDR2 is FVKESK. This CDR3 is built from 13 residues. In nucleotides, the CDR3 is TGTGCCAGCAGCCAAGAAAGGACAACCATCCAGTACTTC. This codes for CASSQERTTIQYF.

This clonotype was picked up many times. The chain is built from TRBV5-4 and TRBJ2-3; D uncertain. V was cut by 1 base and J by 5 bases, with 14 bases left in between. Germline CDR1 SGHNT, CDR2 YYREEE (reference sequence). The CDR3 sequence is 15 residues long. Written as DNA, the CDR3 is TGTGCCAGCAGCTTGTCGACGGATCCCAGAGATACGCAGTATTTT. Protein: CASSLSTDPRDTQYF.

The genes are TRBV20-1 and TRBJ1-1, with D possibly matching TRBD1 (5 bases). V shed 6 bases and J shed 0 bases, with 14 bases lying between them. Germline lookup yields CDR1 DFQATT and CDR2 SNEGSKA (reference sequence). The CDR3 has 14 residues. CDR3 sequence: CSAKQVFMNTEAFF. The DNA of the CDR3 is TGCAGTGCGAAACAGGTATTCATGAACACTGAAGCTTTCTTT.